This T cell receptor beta chain came from a study of T cell responses to AZD1222 COVID-19 vaccine. Findings and limits, study-wide: Regions 160-218 and 743-854 held dominance among vaccine-associated CD4 TCRs, which spanned spike.

Turning to this clone: Its antigen is still unknown.

After removal of 1 base from V and 2 bases from J, the junction contained 5 bases not matched to a gene. The CDR3 totals 16 residues. Germline assignment: CDR1 SGHTA and CDR2 FQGTGA. Only in-frame clones appear in the TCRdb table, and some are missing; sequencing was by immunoSEQ multiplex PCR. The sample holds more than 95,000 clones, 85% to 90% seen once. The chain employs TRBV7-3 and TRBJ2-1; TRBD1 agrees at 7 bases. The sequence came from an adult who received the AZD1222 COVID-19 vaccine. This specimen consisted of peripheral blood, obtained 28 days after the second AZD1222 dose. The CDR3 sequence is CASSLIGRGTYNEQFF. Here the CDR3 DNA reads TGTGCCAGCAGCTTAATAGGCAGGGGGACCTACAATGAGCAGTTCTTC.